Listed below are T cell receptor beta chains from one sample, sequenced in a study of T cell repertoires in cytomegalovirus infection. TCRdb used MiXCR to reprocess the reads, holding one entry per CDR3 protein. The sample contains 200,000 to 300,000 distinct CDR3 sequences, around an eighth of which appear only once. Sequenced sample: PBMCs. The source is a human donor in good health (CMV status not recorded). Some clones in this sample may be carry-over from other donors' samples. The CDR3 runs from the conserved cysteine through the conserved F or W. The order of the fields is D gene, clone size, V gene, J gene, CDR3 DNA, CDR3 protein. The D gene is left open where the match is weak. The size entry is marked missing in some rows and otherwise reads once, few, many or a size class.

>TRBD1|many|TRBV30|TRBJ1-5
TGTGCCTGGAGTCCGGGACAGGGGGGCAATCAGCCCCAGCATTTT
CAWSPGQGGNQPQHF
>-|many|TRBV2|TRBJ2-3
TGTGCCAGCAGGGAGAGCACAGATACGCAGTATTTT
CASRESTDTQYF
>TRBD2|many|TRBV7-8|TRBJ2-2
TGTGCCAGCAGCAAAGCGGGAGTAGGCACCGGGGAGCTGTTTTTT
CASSKAGVGTGELFF
>TRBD1|many|TRBV7-9|TRBJ2-6
TGTGCCAGCAGCTCCGGGACAGATCTACCTGGGGCCAACGTCCTGACTTTC
CASSSGTDLPGANVLTF
>-|few|TRBV28|TRBJ1-1
TGTGCCACCAAGACAAACACTGAAGCTTTCTTT
CATKTNTEAFF
>-|-|TRBV19|TRBJ1-3
TGTGCCAGTACCTACTCTGGAAACACCATATATTTT
CASTYSGNTIYF
>-|many|TRBV12-3/TRBV12-4|TRBJ1-1
TGTGCCAGCCGGACGGGGTTCACTGAAGCTTTCTTT
CASRTGFTEAFF
>TRBD1|few|TRBV6-1|TRBJ1-2
TGTGCCAGCAGCCAGACGCGTGCAGGGGGCTATGGCTACACCTTC
CASSQTRAGGYGYTF
>TRBD2|many|TRBV7-2|TRBJ2-5
TGTGCCAGCAGCCCAGGACGTTCCGGGACTAGCGAGAAGACCCAGTACTTC
CASSPGRSGTSEKTQYF
>-|many|TRBV29-1|TRBJ2-1
TGCAGCGTTGAATCCGGGCTCGGTTCCCGAGCGAGCCCGGCCAATGAGCAGTTCTTC
CSVESGLGSRASPANEQFF
>TRBD2|few|TRBV9|TRBJ2-5
TGTGCCAGCAGCGGTTTAGCGGGAGCGTGGGAGACCCAGTACTTC
CASSGLAGAWETQYF
>TRBD1|-|TRBV19|TRBJ1-2
TGTGCCAGTAGTAGAAACCGGGACAGCTATGGCTACACCTTC
CASSRNRDSYGYTF
>-|many|TRBV10-3|TRBJ2-5
TGTGCCATCAGTGACCCCACTAGCCCGGGAGAGACCCAGTACTTC
CAISDPTSPGETQYF
>TRBD1|few|TRBV25-1|TRBJ2-2
TGTGCCAGCTCGAGACAGGGGGCCCCCGGGGAGCTGTTTTTT
CASSRQGAPGELFF
>-|few|TRBV7-8|TRBJ1-3
TGTGCCAGCAGCTTAGCGCGTTCGACAGCCCGGTTGGGAAACACCATATATTTT
CASSLARSTARLGNTIYF
>TRBD2|once|TRBV3-1|TRBJ2-7
TGTGCCAGCAGCCAAGGAGTAGCGGGAGGGGCCTACGAGCAGTACTTC
CASSQGVAGGAYEQYF
>-|few|TRBV5-1|TRBJ2-5
TGCGCCAGCAGCTCCGGGACATGGGAAGAGACCCAGTACTTC
CASSSGTWEETQYF
>-|many|TRBV29-1|TRBJ2-7
TGCAGCGTTCGGATGCGGGGAAGGACTAAGGACGAGCAGTACTTC
CSVRMRGRTKDEQYF
>TRBD1|many|TRBV7-2|TRBJ1-4
TGTGCCAGCAGCTCGACAGGGGGCGATGAAAAACTGTTTTTT
CASSSTGGDEKLFF
>-|-|TRBV6-5|TRBJ2-5
TGTGCCAGCAGTTACGGCCGGAGCCCTTACCAAGAGACCCAGTACTTC
CASSYGRSPYQETQYF
>TRBD2|-|TRBV20-1|TRBJ2-5
TGCAGTGCTAGAGATGGGGGGACTAGCGAGACCCAGTACTTC
CSARDGGTSETQYF
>-|many|TRBV6-1|TRBJ2-7
TGTGCCAGCAGTGATCTTCATACCTACGAGCAGTACTTC
CASSDLHTYEQYF
>-|-|TRBV20-1|TRBJ2-1
TGCAGTGCTAACTGGGGAGACTGGCATTTCTCCTACAATGAGCAGTTCTTC
CSANWGDWHFSYNEQFF
>-|many|TRBV20-1|TRBJ1-5
TGCAGTGCCTTGCCTATAGGGGGACGGGGCAATCAGCCCCAGCATTTT
CSALPIGGRGNQPQHF
>TRBD1|-|TRBV6-8|TRBJ1-6
TGTGCCAGCAGTTACGGACAGGGTAATTCACCCCTCCACTTT
CASSYGQGNSPLHF
>-|few|TRBV9|TRBJ1-6
TGTGCCAGCAGCGCCCTTGGGGAGGGACCCCTCCACTTT
CASSALGEGPLHF
>-|-|TRBV28|TRBJ2-5
TGTGCCAGCAGTTTAACAGGGTCGGGGCAAGAGACCCAGTACTTC
CASSLTGSGQETQYF
>-|many|TRBV19|TRBJ1-1
TGTGCCAGTCATCGTTCTTTGAGTCAAGGCACTGAAGCTTTCTTT
CASHRSLSQGTEAFF
>TRBD2|many|TRBV7-8|TRBJ2-5
TGTGCCAGCAGCTTAGCCGGGGAGGGCCAAGAGACCCAGTACTTC
CASSLAGEGQETQYF
>-|medium-sized|TRBV7-2|TRBJ1-5
TGTGCCAGCAGCTTTGTCGGGACGGCGAATCAGCCCCAGCATTTT
CASSFVGTANQPQHF
>TRBD1|many|TRBV7-3|TRBJ2-2
TGTGCCAGCAGCTCCACAGGACAGGGGGTGAACACCGGGGAGCTGTTTTTT
CASSSTGQGVNTGELFF
>-|-|TRBV20-1|TRBJ2-3
TGCAGTGCTAGAGCTTTTGGCGGGAGCACAGATACGCAGTATTTT
CSARAFGGSTDTQYF
>-|-|TRBV4-3|TRBJ2-7
TGCGTCAGCAGCCACACCCTGGATAATGGCGAGCAGTACTTC
CVSSHTLDNGEQYF
>TRBD2|many|TRBV11-3|TRBJ2-5
TGTGCCAGCAGCCCGGGACTAGCGGACCAAGAGACCCAGTACTTC
CASSPGLADQETQYF
>TRBD1|-|TRBV25-1|TRBJ1-1
TGTGCCAGCAGTGCAGCGGGACAGGGCCCAGCTTTCTTT
CASSAAGQGPAFF
>TRBD1|many|TRBV20-1|TRBJ2-4
TGCAGTGCTAGGGCCGGGACAGATATCGGCAAAAACATTCAGTACTTC
CSARAGTDIGKNIQYF
>-|many|TRBV7-2|TRBJ2-3
TGTGCCAGCAGCTCTTGGGCAGATACGCAGTATTTT
CASSSWADTQYF
>-|-|TRBV20-1|TRBJ2-3
TGCAGTGCGAGGCCCCAGGATACGCAGTATTTT
CSARPQDTQYF